A single sample is the source of the 22 T cell receptor beta chains below, sequenced in a study of blood T cell repertoires in COVID-19. Profiled with immunoSEQ multiplex PCR; TCRdb holds only in-frame clones, not every one. This table has some 90,000 clones, 72% appearing once. The sequenced sample was peripheral blood. The receptors were sampled from a woman aged 60-75 years in a cohort sampled during active or convalescent COVID-19.

The chain combines TRBV11-3 with TRBJ2-5; TRBD1 aligns across 11 bases. CDR1 and CDR2 (germline): SGHNT, YENEEA. Trimming took 5 bases from V and 2 from J; bases not matched to a gene: 10. CDR3 length equals 17 residues. CDR3 DNA sequence: TGTGCCAGCAGCAGGACAGGGGGCGACCCTCAACAAGAGACCCAGTACTTC. Translated: CASSRTGGDPQQETQYF.

This chain links TRBV4-3 with TRBJ2-1; TRBD1 agrees at 9 bases. CDR1 is LGHNA and CDR2 is YSLEER in the germline V gene. The CDR3 length is 15 residues. V shed 1 base and J 7 bases; nucleotides not matched to a gene: 5. The CDR3 region has the DNA TGCGCCAGCAGCCAAGTAAGGGACAGGGCAAATGAGCAGTTCTTC. Translated: CASSQVRDRANEQFF.

This clone was observed once. J is TRBJ2-2 and V is TRBV6-4; D call uncertain. The V end lost 4 bases, the J end lost 0 bases, and 6 bases lay between the germline ends. This CDR3 is 14 amino acids long. CDR1 is MRHNA and CDR2 is SNTAGT in the germline V gene. The CDR3, as DNA: TGTGCCAGCAGTGTACAAACGAACACCGGGGAGCTGTTTTTT. It translates to CASSVQTNTGELFF.

In its sample, this clone was seen a few times. This chain's CDR3 is CASSQNLGTGGGNTIYF. The CDR3 DNA is TGTGCCAGCAGCCAGAACCTCGGTACAGGGGGTGGAAACACCATATATTTT. This sequence joins TRBV5-6 and TRBJ1-3; 8 bases agree with TRBD1. Unmatched junction bases numbered 12, after V lost 4 bases and J lost 3 bases. The germline CDR1 and CDR2 sequences are SGHDT and YYEEEE. The CDR3 has 17 residues.

A single count supports this clone. The chain combines TRBV3-1 (or the pseudogene TRBV3-2) with TRBJ2-7; 12 bases line up with TRBD2. V gave up 6 bases and J gave up 0 bases; unmatched junction bases: 3. Germline assignment: CDR1 LGHDT and CDR2 YNNKEL (reference sequence). CDR3 length: 15 amino acids. This chain's CDR3 is CASSRTSGDSYEQYF. CDR3 sequence (DNA): TGTGCCAGCAGTCGGACTAGCGGGGACTCCTACGAGCAGTACTTC.

This clone has a handful of counts. The rearrangement joins TRBV21-1 to TRBJ2-7; TRBD1, as called in the table, went unchecked against the DNA. TRBV21-1 is a recognized pseudogene. This CDR3 comprises 14 residues. CDR3 amino acids: CASSKAGQLYEQYF. The CDR3 nucleotides read TGTGCCAGCAGCAAAGCCGGACAACTCTACGAGCAGTACTTC.

The chain recombines TRBV5-6 with TRBJ2-1, with D perhaps matching TRBD1 (6 bases). Germline CDR1 is SGHDT and CDR2 is YYEEEE. Trimming left V 4 bases short and J 12 bases short, with 26 bases between. The CDR3 runs to 16 residues. The CDR3 DNA reads as TGTGCCAGCAGCCAATCCCCCAGGGGAATGAGCAGCGGGCAGTTCTTC. Translating it yields CASSQSPRGMSSGQFF.

The genes are TRBV4-2 and TRBJ2-2; 9 bases are a match to TRBD2. This CDR3 has 17 amino acids. V lost 3 bases and J lost 0; bases outside the gene matches: 5. Germline lookup yields CDR1 LGHNA and CDR2 YNFKEQ. CDR3: CASSQRASGANTGELFF. CDR3 DNA: TGTGCCAGCAGCCAGAGGGCTAGCGGGGCGAACACCGGGGAGCTGTTTTTT.

The V gene is TRBV9, the J gene TRBJ2-2, with unresolved D. Germline V CDR1 and CDR2: SGDLS, YYNGEE. The CDR3 sequence is 13 residues long. V shed 5 bases and J shed 3 bases, with 8 bases lying between them. The CDR3 protein is CASRVPDTGELFF. CDR3 DNA: TGTGCCAGCAGAGTACCCGACACCGGGGAGCTGTTTTTT.

This clone appeared a few times. The chain has TRBV6-5 and TRBJ2-5; weak D call: TRBD1 (6 bases). Germline V lookup: CDR1 MNHEY, CDR2 SVGAGI. The CDR3 spans 13 residues. The V gene lost 6 bases and the J gene lost 5 bases, with 13 bases spanning the gap. The CDR3 coding sequence is TGTGCCAGCAGAAGAGGGGGATCGGAGACCCAGTACTTC. It is translated as CASRRGGSETQYF.

The chain recombines TRBV29-1 with TRBJ2-1; 7 bases are a match to TRBD2. Germline lookup yields CDR1 SQVTM and CDR2 ANQGSEA. The CDR3 consists of 14 residues. Germline trimming cut 4 bases from V and 3 bases from J; bases unmatched to any gene: 6. The CDR3 nucleotides read TGCAGCGTTGCTACTAGCGCTAACTACAATGAGCAGTTCTTC. It encodes CSVATSANYNEQFF.

The chain has TRBV7-8 and TRBJ2-7; a weak D match, TRBD1 (5 bases). Germline V gene data show CDR1 as SGHVS and CDR2 as FQNEAQ. The CDR3 contains 12 residues. V dropped 5 bases and J dropped 4 bases, with 9 bases sitting between them. CDR3 in amino acids: CASSLRQYEQYF. In DNA, the CDR3 is TGTGCCAGCAGCCTAAGACAGTACGAGCAGTACTTC.

The chain recombines TRBV28 with TRBJ1-5; no definite D call. V shed 3 bases and J shed 0 bases, with 9 bases lying between them. Germline CDR1 is MDHEN and CDR2 is SYDVKM. This CDR3 is built from 15 residues. The CDR3 DNA reads TGTGCCAGCAGTTTGGGCGCCTATAGCAATCAGCCCCAGCATTTT. This gives the protein CASSLGAYSNQPQHF. The whole variable domain, filled in from reference TRBV28 and TRBJ1-5, reads DVKVTQSSRYLVKRTGEKVFLECVQDMDHENMFWYRQDPGLGLRLIYFSYDVKMKEKGDIPEGYSVSREKKERFSLILESASTNQTSMYLCASSLGAYSNQPQHFGDGTRLSIL.

The chain combines TRBV19 with TRBJ1-5; D remains ambiguous. V lost 3 bases and J 5 bases, leaving 17 bases between the germline ends. Per germline, CDR1 LNHDA and CDR2 SQIVND (reference sequence). The CDR3 sequence is 16 residues long. The CDR3 region is CASSIEYLLIDQPQHF. In nucleotides, the CDR3 is TGTGCCAGTAGTATTGAGTATCTCTTGATCGATCAGCCCCAGCATTTT.

The chain links TRBV6-1 to TRBJ1-6, with 9 bases identical to TRBD1. Germline CDR1 and CDR2: MNHNS and SASEGT. The CDR3 loop spans 15 amino acids. The junction had 6 bases not matched to a gene; V was cut back by 3 bases and J by 9 bases. CDR3 in DNA: TGTGCCAGCAGTGAGGACAGGGGTTCGGGTTCACCCCTCCACTTT. Protein product: CASSEDRGSGSPLHF.

This clone was observed at least ten times. This chain links TRBV6-2 or TRBV6-3 with TRBJ2-1; D ambiguous. The ends were cut back, 3 bases at V and 6 bases at J, with 6 bases in the middle. The germline V gene encodes CDR1 MNHEY and CDR2 SVGEGT. This CDR3 has 12 amino acids. The CDR3 bases are TGTGCCAGCAGTTATCCCCTCAATGAGCAGTTCTTC. It specifies CASSYPLNEQFF.

This clone occurred many times. The chain joins TRBV6-1 to TRBJ1-6; D uncertain. Germline V gives CDR1 MNHNS, CDR2 SASEGT. The CDR3 length is 16 residues. Trimming cost V 2 bases and J 0 bases, with 8 bases left between them. The CDR3 spells CASSEWRSSYNSPLHF. The DNA of the CDR3 is TGTGCCAGCAGTGAATGGAGGAGCTCCTATAATTCACCCCTCCACTTT.

A few counts support this clone. This sequence joins TRBV7-9 and TRBJ2-2, with 7 positions matching TRBD1. From germline, CDR1 is SEHNR and CDR2 FQNEAQ (reference sequence). The CDR3 sequence is 15 residues long. V was pared by 4 bases and J by 2 bases, with 4 bases of the junction left unmatched. CDR3 bases: TGTGCCAGCAGCTCTTACAGGGGTAACACCGGGGAGCTGTTTTTT. This gives the protein CASSSYRGNTGELFF.

The table lists this clone with a few counts. This chain connects TRBV19 to TRBJ2-5; TRBD2 agrees at 11 bases. There are 17 residues in the CDR3. CDR1 is LNHDA and CDR2 is SQIVND in the germline V gene (reference sequence). The V gene end was trimmed by 3 bases and the J gene end by 2 bases; junction bases not matched to a gene: 8. CDR3 nucleotide sequence: TGTGCCAGTAGTATCCCCCCACTAGCGGGGGTGCAAGAGACCCAGTACTTC. It codes for CASSIPPLAGVQETQYF.

This clone was seen a handful of times. The chain uses TRBV7-9 and TRBJ1-3, with TRBD1 matching 7 bases. J was trimmed by 3 bases and V by 1 base; bases with no gene match: 9. The CDR3 sequence is 17 residues long. Germline V CDR1 and CDR2: SEHNR, FQNEAQ (reference sequence). The CDR3 protein is CASSLVRQGPSGNTIYF. The CDR3 DNA reads TGTGCCAGCAGCTTAGTTAGACAGGGCCCGAGTGGAAACACCATATATTTT. Filled out from reference TRBV7-9 and TRBJ1-3, the complete variable domain reads DTGVSQNPRHKITKRGQNVTFRCDPISEHNRLYWYRQTLGQGPEFLTYFQNEAQLEKSRLLSDRFSAERPKGSFSTLEIQRTEQGDSAMYLCASSLVRQGPSGNTIYFGEGSWLTVV.

The chain recombines TRBV5-5 with TRBJ1-2; D is possibly TRBD1 (6 bases). Deletions cut 0 bases from V and 8 bases from J, with 8 bases between. CDR3 length: 12 residues. Germline CDR1 and CDR2: SGHKS and YYEKEE (reference sequence). The CDR3 reads CASSLEGGGYTF. The CDR3 nucleotides are TGTGCCAGCAGCTTGGAGGGGGGGGGCTACACCTTC.

The chain carries TRBV5-1 and TRBJ2-5, with a weak D call TRBD2 (5 bases). CDR1 and CDR2 from the germline V gene are SGHRS and YFSETQ. The CDR3 has 14 amino acids. Trimming shortened V by 4 bases and J by 0 bases, and 10 bases separated the two germline ends. Here the CDR3 reads CASSPPGYQETQYF. Written as DNA, the CDR3 is TGCGCCAGCAGCCCTCCGGGATACCAAGAGACCCAGTACTTC.